The 15 T cell receptor beta chains below all came from one sample that was sequenced in a study of response to subunit inactivated influenza vaccine. TCRdb used MiXCR to reprocess the RT-PCR reads, holding one entry per CDR3 protein. The sample includes 250,000 to 350,000 distinct CDR3 sequences, roughly 22% of them seen just once. This specimen consisted of PBMCs from blood, obtained less than 22 months after vaccination. The origin of the receptors is a man between 50 and 75 years old who received an inactivated influenza vaccine.

The rearrangement uses TRBV11-2 and TRBJ1-2, with 9 bases lining up with TRBD1. Germline CDR1 is SGHAT and CDR2 is FQNNGV. This CDR3 contains 14 residues. The V segment lost 1 base and the J segment 7 bases; nucleotides outside the gene matches: 4. CDR3: CASSLAQGAGGYTF. The CDR3 DNA is TGTGCCAGCAGCTTAGCACAGGGGGCAGGTGGCTACACCTTC.

The chain carries TRBV6-2 or TRBV6-3 and TRBJ2-2; D call uncertain. The CDR3 covers 13 residues. Trimming took off 2 bases at V and 5 bases at J, with 6 bases between the two ends. Germline loops: CDR1 MNHEY, CDR2 SVGEGT. CDR3 nucleotide sequence: TGTGCCAGCAGTTACCTTTGGACCGGGGAGCTGTTTTTT. This sequence encodes CASSYLWTGELFF.

In its sample, this clonotype was seen a few times. The chain joins TRBV20-1 to TRBJ2-1, with D possibly TRBD2 on 6 matching bases. The CDR3 spans 15 residues. CDR1 and CDR2 from the germline V gene are DFQATT and SNEGSKA (reference sequence). V was shortened by 6 bases and J by 0 bases, with 15 bases between the two germline ends. The CDR3 loop is CSALVADSSYNEQFF. The CDR3 DNA sequence: TGCAGTGCGTTAGTAGCGGATAGCTCCTACAATGAGCAGTTCTTC.

This clonotype was counted only a few times. The J gene is TRBJ1-1, the V gene TRBV18; 7 bases agree with TRBD1. The CDR3 totals 15 residues. CDR1 and CDR2 (germline): KGHSH, LQKENI. J lost 5 bases, V lost 2 bases, and 8 bases had no gene match. The CDR3: CASSPKSRQGTEAFF. CDR3 bases: TGTGCCAGCTCACCAAAAAGCAGACAGGGTACTGAAGCTTTCTTT. Looking up the rest from reference TRBV18 and TRBJ1-1 gives the full variable domain: NAGVMQNPRHLVRRRGQEARLRCSPMKGHSHVYWYRQLPEEGLKFMVYLQKENIIDESGMPKERFSAEFPKEGPSILRIQQVVRGDSAAYFCASSPKSRQGTEAFFGQGTRLTVV.

This chain joins TRBV5-6 and TRBJ2-5; D not certain. Trimming left V 1 base short and J 2 bases short, with 9 bases between. The germline gives CDR1 SGHDT, CDR2 YYEEEE. The CDR3 is made up of 14 amino acids. The DNA for the CDR3 is TGTGCCAGCAGCTTGTCGACCCTACAAGAGACCCAGTACTTC. It encodes CASSLSTLQETQYF.

The table lists this clonotype with a few counts. The rearrangement links TRBV27 to TRBJ2-3; no clear D gene. The V gene's germline CDR1 is MNHEY and CDR2 SMNVEV (reference sequence). Trimming removed 6 bases from V and 6 bases from J, with 10 bases in between. The CDR3 runs 12 residues. CDR3 nucleotides: TGTGCCAGCAGAACAACTGGGGATACGCAGTATTTT. As protein: CASRTTGDTQYF.

The chain recombines TRBV11-1 with TRBJ2-3, with TRBD2 identical over 7 bases. The CDR3 has 15 amino acids. Germline loops: CDR1 SGHAT, CDR2 FQDESV (reference sequence). J lost 4 bases, V lost 4 bases, and 8 bases had no gene match. CDR3 protein: CASSSRRGVADTQYF. CDR3 in DNA: TGTGCCAGCAGCTCGCGCCGGGGGGTCGCAGATACGCAGTATTTT. The complete variable domain, with remaining parts taken from reference TRBV11-1 and TRBJ2-3, reads EAEVAQSPRYKITEKSQAVAFWCDPISGHATLYWYRQILGQGPELLVQFQDESVVDDSQLPKDRFSAERLKGVDSTLKIQPAELGDSAMYLCASSSRRGVADTQYFGPGTRLTVL.

The chain carries TRBV4-3 and TRBJ2-2, with unresolved D. The germline gives CDR1 LGHNA, CDR2 YSLEER. CDR3 length equals 13 residues. The germline V and J ends were trimmed by 0 bases and 8 bases, with 7 bases remaining between them. In DNA form, the CDR3 reads TGCGCCAGCAGCCAAGAAAAACGAGGGGAGCTGTTTTTT. It codes for CASSQEKRGELFF.

There are a few counts of this clonotype. The chain uses TRBV20-1 and TRBJ2-3, with 10 bases matching TRBD2. V was pared by 5 bases and J by 1 base, with 3 bases of the junction left unmatched. Germline assignment: CDR1 DFQATT and CDR2 SNEGSKA (reference sequence). The CDR3 has 14 amino acids. The CDR3 nucleotides are TGCAGTGCTTTTACTAGCGGGGGCACAGATACGCAGTATTTT. This encodes CSAFTSGGTDTQYF.

There are a few counts of this clonotype. This chain's CDR3 is CSVDHRAQETQYF. DNA of the CDR3: TGCAGCGTTGATCATCGAGCACAAGAGACCCAGTACTTC. This rearrangement joins TRBV29-1 to TRBJ2-5; D not certain. CDR3 length: 13 residues. Looked up from germline, CDR1 is SQVTM and CDR2 is ANQGSEA. Trimming took off 3 bases at V and 2 bases at J, with 10 bases between the two ends.

This chain connects TRBV11-2 to TRBJ2-3; D not certain. Germline V gene data show CDR1 as SGHAT and CDR2 as FQNNGV. CDR3 length equals 17 residues. Between the trimmed V and J ends, which lost 2 bases and 2 bases, there was a span of 17 bases. The CDR3 spells CASSLSRPADYTDTQYF. In DNA, the CDR3 is TGTGCCAGCAGCTTATCCCGCCCGGCGGATTACACAGATACGCAGTATTTT.

Many counts were recorded for this clonotype. The V gene is TRBV11-2, the J gene TRBJ1-5, with D possibly matching TRBD1 (6 bases). The CDR3 covers 13 residues. V lost 5 bases and J 3 bases, leaving 8 bases between the germline ends. The germline V gene encodes CDR1 SGHAT and CDR2 FQNNGV. The CDR3 region is CASSTGLNQPQHF. In nucleotides, the CDR3 is TGTGCCAGCAGCACAGGGCTCAATCAGCCCCAGCATTTT.

This clonotype has a handful of counts. A read error may produce the germline difference seen at one junction end. The chain couples TRBV13 to TRBJ2-7; D not resolved. The length of the CDR3 is 13 residues. The germline V gene has CDR1 PRHDT and CDR2 FYEKMQ (reference sequence). The DNA for the CDR3 is TGTGCCAGCAGCCTAGGCTCCACCTACGAGCAGTACTTC. Translation: CASSLGSTYEQYF. The whole variable domain, remainder taken from reference TRBV13 and TRBJ2-7, is AAGVIQSPRHLIKEKRETATLKCYPIPRHDTVYWYQQGPGQDPQFLISFYEKMQSDKGSIPDRFSAQQFSDYHSELNMSSLELGDSALYFCASSLGSTYEQYFGPGTRLTVT.

The chain is built from TRBV20-1 and TRBJ1-5; D perhaps matches TRBD1 (5 bases). This CDR3 comprises 16 residues. Germline V gene data show CDR1 as DFQATT and CDR2 as SNEGSKA (reference sequence). Trimming removed 0 bases at V and 4 bases at J, with 16 bases between. The CDR3 spells CSAREPSEGWNQPQHF. For the CDR3, the DNA is TGCAGTGCTAGAGAGCCCTCCGAGGGGTGGAATCAGCCCCAGCATTTT.

V gene TRBV19 combines with J gene TRBJ1-1; D not certain. CDR3 length: 12 amino acids. The germline V gene encodes CDR1 LNHDA and CDR2 SQIVND (reference sequence). Trimming removed 3 bases at V and 5 bases at J, with 7 bases between. The CDR3 reads CASSMDRTEAFF. In DNA form, the CDR3 reads TGTGCCAGTAGTATGGACCGGACTGAAGCTTTCTTT.